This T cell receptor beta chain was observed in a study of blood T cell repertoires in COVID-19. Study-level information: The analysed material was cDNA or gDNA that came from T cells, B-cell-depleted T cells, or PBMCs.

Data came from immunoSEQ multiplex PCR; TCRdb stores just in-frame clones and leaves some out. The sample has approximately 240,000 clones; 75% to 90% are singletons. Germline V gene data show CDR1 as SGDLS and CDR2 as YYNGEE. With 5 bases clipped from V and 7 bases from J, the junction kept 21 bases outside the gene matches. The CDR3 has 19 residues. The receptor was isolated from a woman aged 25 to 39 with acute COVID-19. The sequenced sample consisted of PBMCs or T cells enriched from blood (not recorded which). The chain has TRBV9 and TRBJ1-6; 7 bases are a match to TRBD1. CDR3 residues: CASSPSYDHPGQRNSPLHF. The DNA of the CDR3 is TGTGCCAGCAGTCCCTCGTATGACCACCCGGGACAGAGGAATTCACCCCTCCACTTT.